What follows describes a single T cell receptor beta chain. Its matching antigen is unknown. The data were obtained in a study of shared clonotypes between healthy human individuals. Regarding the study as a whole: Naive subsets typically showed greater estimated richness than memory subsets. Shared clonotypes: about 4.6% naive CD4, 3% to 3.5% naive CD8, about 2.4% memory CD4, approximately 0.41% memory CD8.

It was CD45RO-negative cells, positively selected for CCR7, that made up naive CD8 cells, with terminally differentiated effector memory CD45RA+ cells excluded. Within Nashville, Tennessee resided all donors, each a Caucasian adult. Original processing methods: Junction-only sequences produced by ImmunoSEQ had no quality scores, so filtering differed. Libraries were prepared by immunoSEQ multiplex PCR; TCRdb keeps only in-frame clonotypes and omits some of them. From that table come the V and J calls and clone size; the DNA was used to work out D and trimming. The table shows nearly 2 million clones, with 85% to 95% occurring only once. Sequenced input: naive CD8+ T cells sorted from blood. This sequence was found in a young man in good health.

The DNA of the CDR3 is TGCGCCAGCAGCCCGGGACAGGGGAAGTATGAGCAGTTCTTC. It is translated as CASSPGQGKYEQFF. J is TRBJ2-1 and V is TRBV4-1; 10 bases map to TRBD1. The germline V gene has CDR1 MGHRA and CDR2 YSYEKL. The CDR3 is 14 amino acids. The V segment lost 4 bases and the J segment 8 bases; nucleotides outside the gene matches: 5.